One sample yielded the 19 T cell receptor beta chains listed below, sequenced in a study of cytomegalovirus exposure and HLA in healthy donors. PCR was performed using 60 Vbeta and 13 Jbeta primers. Clones were read by immunoSEQ multiplex PCR, and TCRdb kept only the in-frame ones, dropping some. The sample includes 220,000 or so clones, approximately 85% of them seen just once. The specimen was PBMCs. The receptors here all came from a woman aged 35 to 49 in good health and CMV-seronegative.

This clone was observed once. CDR3 amino acids: CASSPTADTQYF. DNA for the CDR3: TGTGCCAGCAGTCCAACCGCGGATACGCAGTATTTT. The chain is built from TRBV2 and TRBJ2-3; D gene ambiguous. The CDR3 covers 12 residues. Trimming removed 5 bases from V and 6 bases from J, with 9 bases in between. Germline assignment: CDR1 SNHLY and CDR2 FYNNEI.

This chain uses TRBV6-5 with TRBJ2-5; the D is unclear. V dropped 4 bases and J dropped 5 bases, with 8 bases sitting between them. The CDR3 loop spans 12 amino acids. CDR1 MNHEY and CDR2 SVGAGI come from the germline V gene. The CDR3 nucleotides are TGTGCCAGCAGTTCTGGGCCGGAGACCCAGTACTTC. Encoded protein: CASSSGPETQYF.

This clone is a singleton in its sample. The CDR3 nucleotides are TGTGCCAGCAGCCCCGACTCAGGGTTCGGGAGCTACGAGCAGTACTTC. This encodes CASSPDSGFGSYEQYF. The chain employs TRBV9 and TRBJ2-7; tentative D call: TRBD2 (6 bases). CDR1 is SGDLS and CDR2 is YYNGEE in the germline V gene. Between the trimmed V and J ends, which lost 4 bases and 3 bases, there was a span of 20 bases. The length of the CDR3 is 16 residues.

The V call is TRBV6-1, the J call TRBJ2-7; D is possibly TRBD2 (6 bases). Germline loops: CDR1 MNHNS, CDR2 SASEGT. V shed 6 bases and J shed 1 base, with 13 bases lying between them. The CDR3 spans 14 residues. This CDR3 reads CASRRTTTSYEQYF. In nucleotides, the CDR3 is TGTGCCAGCAGGAGGACTACCACTTCCTACGAGCAGTACTTC.

The chain carries TRBV13 and TRBJ2-7; 7 bases align to TRBD2. The V and J ends lost 5 bases and 12 bases, in that order; junction bases with no gene match: 13. There are 13 residues in the CDR3. Germline loops: CDR1 PRHDT, CDR2 FYEKMQ (reference sequence). The chain's CDR3 is CASSPIRGSYRYF. DNA of the CDR3: TGTGCCAGCAGCCCCATCCGCGGGAGCTATCGGTACTTC.

Details on this clone: The same CDR3 can be traced to other DNA sequences in this sample. The chain carries TRBV4-1 and TRBJ2-3; TRBD2 matches at 7 bases. In germline, CDR1 is MGHRA, CDR2 YSYEKL. This CDR3 is 18 amino acids long. V lost 1 base, J lost 2 bases, and 12 bases stayed unmatched. CDR3 loop: CASSQVFRGRRDTDTQYF. As DNA, the CDR3 is TGCGCCAGCAGCCAAGTTTTCCGCGGGAGAAGGGACACAGATACGCAGTATTTT.

The chain has TRBV6-6 and TRBJ1-4; unclear D gene. This CDR3 has 14 residues. The V gene's germline CDR1 is MNHNY and CDR2 SVGAGI (reference sequence). V lost 5 bases and J lost 8, with 15 bases in between. Here the CDR3 DNA reads TGTGCCAGCAGTCCAGGAATCGGTAGGGAAAAACTGTTTTTT. Encoded protein: CASSPGIGREKLFF.

This chain uses TRBV28 with TRBJ2-7, with D possibly being TRBD2 (6 bases). The CDR3 extends over 16 amino acids. From germline, CDR1 is MDHEN and CDR2 SYDVKM. The V and J ends lost 6 bases and 6 bases respectively, with 24 bases between them. The CDR3 loop reads CASSSISGGTRSEQYF. CDR3 nucleotide sequence: TGTGCCAGCAGCTCAATTAGCGGCGGAACGAGGTCCGAGCAGTACTTC.

The rearrangement joins TRBV7-2 to TRBJ2-7, with D tentatively TRBD2 (5 bases). Trimming removed 2 bases at V and 0 bases at J, with 23 bases between. Germline V lookup: CDR1 SGHTA, CDR2 FQGNSA. This CDR3 is 19 amino acids long. The CDR3 spells CASSLISYGRRALSYEQYF. The CDR3 DNA reads as TGTGCCAGCAGCTTAATTTCTTATGGTCGGCGGGCCCTCTCCTACGAGCAGTACTTC.

This chain links TRBV29-1 with TRBJ2-6; D is possibly TRBD2 (5 bases). V dropped 4 bases and J dropped 2 bases, with 9 bases sitting between them. Germline V gene sequence: CDR1 SQVTM, CDR2 ANQGSEA. The CDR3 is 14 residues long. The CDR3 coding sequence is TGCAGCGTTGTACCCGGGGCTGGGGCCAACGTCCTGACTTTC. It encodes CSVVPGAGANVLTF.

This clone has only one observation. The chain has TRBV4-1 and TRBJ1-4, with 9 bases fitting TRBD1. From germline, CDR1 is MGHRA and CDR2 YSYEKL. The CDR3 covers 17 residues. V trimming: 2 bases; J trimming: 2 bases; junction bases outside the gene matches: 6. Here the CDR3 DNA reads TGCGCCAGCAGCCAAAGCCGGGACAGGGTCACTAATGAAAAACTGTTTTTT. It is translated as CASSQSRDRVTNEKLFF.

The genes are TRBV7-9 and TRBJ2-1, with 7 bases identical to TRBD1. This CDR3 comprises 14 residues. Trimming removed 5 bases from V and 9 bases from J; junction bases left unmatched: 10. The germline V gene encodes CDR1 SEHNR and CDR2 FQNEAQ (reference sequence). CDR3 coding DNA: TGTGCCAGCAGCCCCGTTATGACAGGGAGTGAGCAGTTCTTC. This encodes CASSPVMTGSEQFF. The full variable domain, its missing parts supplied by reference TRBV7-9 and TRBJ2-1, is DTGVSQNPRHKITKRGQNVTFRCDPISEHNRLYWYRQTLGQGPEFLTYFQNEAQLEKSRLLSDRFSAERPKGSFSTLEIQRTEQGDSAMYLCASSPVMTGSEQFFGPGTRLTVL.

The chain has TRBV6-5 and TRBJ1-5, with D unclear. The CDR3 spans 15 residues. The germline CDR1 and CDR2 sequences are MNHEY and SVGAGI. The V end lost 0 bases, the J end lost 7 bases, and 13 bases lay between the germline ends. As DNA, the CDR3 is TGTGCCAGCAGTTACTCGAGGGAGGGTCGGCAGCCCCAGCATTTT. Amino acids: CASSYSREGRQPQHF.

This chain joins TRBV7-9 and TRBJ1-4, with D possibly TRBD1 on 6 matching bases. This CDR3 contains 16 residues. Germline CDR1 is SEHNR and CDR2 is FQNEAQ (reference sequence). Trimming shortened V by 6 bases and J by 2 bases, and 16 bases separated the two germline ends. The CDR3 reads CASRGGGSVTNEKLFF. The DNA of the CDR3 is TGTGCCAGCAGAGGGGGGGGTAGTGTTACTAATGAAAAACTGTTTTTT.

This sequence joins TRBV19 and TRBJ1-1; the match to TRBD1 covers 8 bases. CDR3 length equals 13 residues. Germline loops: CDR1 LNHDA, CDR2 SQIVND (reference sequence). J was trimmed by 8 bases and V by 4 bases; bases with no gene match: 6. The CDR3, as DNA: TGTGCCAGTAGTAGCCAGGGGGCGACCGAAGCTTTCTTT. Its protein product is CASSSQGATEAFF.

CDR3 bases: TGCGCCAGCAGTGGTCGGGGGGGCACCGGGGAGCTGTTTTTT. This codes for CASSGRGGTGELFF. The rearrangement joins TRBV10-2 to TRBJ2-2; 8 positions match TRBD2. The V and J ends lost 4 bases and 4 bases, in that order; junction bases with no gene match: 2. Germline CDR1 is WSHSY and CDR2 is SAAADI. CDR3 length: 14 amino acids.

This clone is a singleton in its sample. The chain is built from TRBV7-2 and TRBJ2-7; 9 nucleotides agree with TRBD2. J gave up 7 bases and V 1 base, and 8 bases lay outside the gene matches. CDR3 length: 15 amino acids. Germline lookup yields CDR1 SGHTA and CDR2 FQGNSA. CDR3 amino acids: CASSLVAGGPREQYF. The CDR3 DNA reads TGTGCCAGCAGCTTAGTGGCGGGAGGGCCTCGGGAGCAGTACTTC.

V is TRBV9 and J is TRBJ1-2, with 8 bases aligning to TRBD1. This CDR3 region has 13 residues. J lost 10 bases, V lost 1 base, and 6 bases had no gene match. Germline lookup yields CDR1 SGDLS and CDR2 YYNGEE. CDR3 sequence: CASSVRTGWNYTF. CDR3 DNA sequence: TGTGCCAGCAGCGTAAGGACAGGGTGGAACTACACCTTC.

The chain carries TRBV5-4 and TRBJ1-2; perhaps TRBD1 as D (6 bases). V lost 2 bases, J lost 6 bases, and 17 bases lay in between. Per the germline V gene, CDR1 is SGHNT and CDR2 is YYREEE (reference sequence). The CDR3 runs 15 residues. The DNA for the CDR3 is TGTGCCAGCAGCTTTACAGGGTACAAGTACAATGGCTACACCTTC. Translation: CASSFTGYKYNGYTF.